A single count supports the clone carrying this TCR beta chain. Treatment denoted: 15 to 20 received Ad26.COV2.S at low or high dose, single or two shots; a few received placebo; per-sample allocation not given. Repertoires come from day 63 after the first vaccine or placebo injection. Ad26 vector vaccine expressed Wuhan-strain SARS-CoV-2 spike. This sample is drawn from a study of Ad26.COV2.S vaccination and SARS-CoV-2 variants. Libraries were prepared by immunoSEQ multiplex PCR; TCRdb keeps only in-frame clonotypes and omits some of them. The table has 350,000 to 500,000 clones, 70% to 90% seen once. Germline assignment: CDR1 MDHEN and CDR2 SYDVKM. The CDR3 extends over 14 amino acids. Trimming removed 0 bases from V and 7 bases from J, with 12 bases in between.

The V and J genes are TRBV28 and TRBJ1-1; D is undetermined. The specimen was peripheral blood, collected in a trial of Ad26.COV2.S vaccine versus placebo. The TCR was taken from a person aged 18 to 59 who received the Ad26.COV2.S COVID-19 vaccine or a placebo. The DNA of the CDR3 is TGTGCCAGCAGTTTATGGGGTAGCGCGAGTGAAGCTTTCTTT. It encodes CASSLWGSASEAFF.